One sample yielded the 32 T cell receptor beta chains listed below, sequenced in a study of cytomegalovirus exposure and HLA in healthy donors. This PCR relied on a set of 60 Vbeta primers and 13 Jbeta primers. The data were produced by immunoSEQ multiplex PCR, yet TCRdb's version contains in-frame clones alone and is incomplete. The sample shows about 72,000 clones, 82% of them seen only once. Sequenced sample: PBMCs. Receptors were obtained from a man between 18 and 29 years old in good health and CMV-seronegative.

This rearrangement joins TRBV5-4 to TRBJ2-3, with 7 bases lining up with TRBD1. V lost 2 bases, J lost 3 bases, and 6 bases stayed unmatched. The CDR3 length is 15 residues. Germline V CDR1 and CDR2: SGHNT, YYREEE (reference sequence). The CDR3 reads CASSLSGQPTDTQYF. The CDR3, as DNA: TGTGCCAGCAGCTTATCGGGACAGCCGACAGATACGCAGTATTTT.

The chain uses TRBV19 and TRBJ1-1, with a possible D match to TRBD1 (6 bases). CDR3 size: 12 residues. Germline loops: CDR1 LNHDA, CDR2 SQIVND (reference sequence). V lost 4 bases, J lost 6 bases, and 9 bases lay in between. The CDR3: CASSNREAEAFF. The CDR3 DNA follows: TGTGCCAGTAGTAACAGGGAAGCTGAAGCTTTCTTT.

V usage is TRBV9 and J usage is TRBJ2-5, with TRBD1 matching 7 bases. TRBJ2-7 explains the end of the DNA better; the J call may be wrong. The CDR3 contains 13 residues. In germline, CDR1 is SGDLS, CDR2 YYNGEE. The CDR3 DNA sequence: TGTGCCAGCAGCGCCGGGACAGCCTACGAGCAGTACTTC. Translating gives CASSAGTAYEQYF.

To note about this clone: One end of the junction does not line up with germline, which may come from a read error. This sequence joins TRBV7-9 and TRBJ2-3, with 10 bases aligning to TRBD2. Germline V CDR1 and CDR2: SEHNR, FQNEAQ (reference sequence). The CDR3 extends over 15 amino acids. Here the CDR3 reads CSSRSSGRGPDTQYF. The CDR3, as DNA: TGTTCCAGCAGGTCAAGCGGGAGGGGGCCAGATACGCAGTATTTT.

The rearrangement links TRBV2 to TRBJ2-7; TRBD1 matches at 7 bases. Germline V gene lookup returns CDR1 SNHLY and CDR2 FYNNEI. This CDR3 comprises 15 residues. V lost 6 bases and J lost 7; bases outside the gene matches: 15. The CDR3 DNA sequence: TGTGCCAGCAGGCTAATAAAGACAGGGTCTGGTGAGCAGTACTTC. It is translated as CASRLIKTGSGEQYF.

As concerns this clone: An end of the junction does not agree with germline; a read error may underlie this. The rearrangement links TRBV7-7 to TRBJ2-5; the match to TRBD1 covers 11 bases. Germline V gives CDR1 SSHAT, CDR2 FNYEAQ (reference sequence). This CDR3 spans 16 amino acids. In DNA, the CDR3 is TGTGCTAGCAGCTTAGGACAGGGGGCGTTACAAGAGACCCAGTACTTC. As protein: CASSLGQGALQETQYF.

This chain joins TRBV5-4 and TRBJ2-2; D perhaps matches TRBD1 (5 bases). The CDR3 sequence is 15 residues long. Trimming took 0 bases from V and 5 from J, leaving 11 bases between them. Germline lookup yields CDR1 SGHNT and CDR2 YYREEE (reference sequence). CDR3 nucleotide sequence: TGTGCCAGCAGCTTGGCAGGCAGGGTAACCGGGGAGCTGTTTTTT. Translating gives CASSLAGRVTGELFF.

The chain uses TRBV15 and TRBJ1-5; 8 nucleotides agree with TRBD1. The ends lost 3 bases at V and 6 bases at J; junction bases unmatched: 10. The CDR3 spans 16 residues. From germline, CDR1 is LNHNV and CDR2 YYDKDF (reference sequence). The CDR3 loop reads CATSSWAGGLAQPQHF. As DNA, the CDR3 is TGTGCCACCAGCAGCTGGGCAGGGGGCTTAGCTCAGCCCCAGCATTTT.

A single count supports this clone. CDR3 residues: CASSGGTGNEKLFF. The CDR3 DNA reads TGTGCCAGCAGCGGCGGGACAGGGAACGAAAAACTGTTTTTT. This chain joins TRBV9 and TRBJ1-4; 9 bases align to TRBD1. After removal of 3 bases from V and 8 bases from J, the junction contained 5 bases not matched to a gene. Germline CDR1 and CDR2: SGDLS and YYNGEE. The CDR3 consists of 14 residues.

The chain is built from TRBV19 and TRBJ1-5; 7 nucleotides align to TRBD1. The CDR3 has 12 residues. V was pared by 6 bases and J by 14 bases, with 10 bases of the junction left unmatched. Germline assignment: CDR1 LNHDA and CDR2 SQIVND (reference sequence). CDR3 in DNA: TGTGCCAGTAGGACACTACAGGGGTCCGAGCATTTT. Its protein product is CASRTLQGSEHF.

This chain uses TRBV4-1 with TRBJ2-7; 9 nucleotides agree with TRBD1. This CDR3 has 15 residues. J lost 4 bases, V lost 4 bases, and 8 bases had no gene match. The germline V gene has CDR1 MGHRA and CDR2 YSYEKL. The CDR3 bases are TGCGCCAGCAGCCCAAGGGGACAGGGCCGTTACGAGCAGTACTTC. Translating gives CASSPRGQGRYEQYF.

The rearrangement links TRBV4-2 to TRBJ1-6; D unclear. Germline V lookup: CDR1 LGHNA, CDR2 YNFKEQ. The CDR3 runs to 14 residues. The V and J ends lost 2 bases and 8 bases respectively, with 10 bases between them. The CDR3 DNA reads as TGTGCCAGCAGCCAATACGAGTTCGATTCACCCCTCCACTTT. Its protein is CASSQYEFDSPLHF.

The chain couples TRBV29-1 to TRBJ2-1; 9 bases fit TRBD1. The germline CDR1 and CDR2 sequences are SQVTM and ANQGSEA. This CDR3 is built from 13 residues. J lost 8 bases, V lost 3 bases, and 5 bases had no gene match. The CDR3 spells CSVDGGQGYEQFF. CDR3 DNA: TGCAGCGTTGACGGCGGACAGGGGTATGAGCAGTTCTTC.

V usage is TRBV7-8 and J usage is TRBJ2-5, with 7 nucleotides matching TRBD2. V shed 4 bases and J 4 bases; nucleotides not matched to a gene: 24. The V gene's germline CDR1 is SGHVS and CDR2 FQNEAQ. The length of the CDR3 is 20 residues. The CDR3 sequence is CASSSRLAGLPPPVGETQYF. DNA for the CDR3: TGTGCCAGCAGCTCAAGACTAGCAGGGCTCCCTCCCCCGGTAGGAGAGACCCAGTACTTC.

In this sample, this clone turned up once. The chain combines TRBV5-1 with TRBJ2-1; possibly TRBD2 for D (6 bases). This CDR3 is 15 amino acids long. Germline V gene data show CDR1 as SGHRS and CDR2 as YFSETQ. The V end lost 2 bases, the J end lost 4 bases, and 13 bases lay between the germline ends. DNA for the CDR3: TGCGCCAGCAGCTTCCGGGAGAGGGATTACAATGAGCAGTTCTTC. It codes for CASSFRERDYNEQFF. The variable domain in full, with the rest retrieved from reference TRBV5-1 and TRBJ2-1, is KAGVTQTPRYLIKTRGQQVTLSCSPISGHRSVSWYQQTPGQGLQFLFEYFSETQRNKGNFPGRFSGRQFSNSRSEMNVSTLELGDSALYLCASSFRERDYNEQFFGPGTRLTVL.

The rearrangement uses TRBV19 and TRBJ2-2; TRBD1 aligns across 9 bases. CDR1 is LNHDA, CDR2 SQIVND, per germline (reference sequence). The V and J ends lost 8 bases and 4 bases, in that order; junction bases with no gene match: 20. CDR3 length: 19 residues. This CDR3 reads CASLLRGTGNIGGTGELFF. For the CDR3, the DNA is TGTGCCAGTCTACTAAGGGGGACAGGGAATATAGGAGGCACCGGGGAGCTGTTTTTT.

The chain links TRBV30 to TRBJ1-4; maybe TRBD1 (5 bases). The V gene lost 0 bases and the J gene lost 4 bases, with 15 bases spanning the gap. The germline V gene has CDR1 GTSNPN and CDR2 SVGIG (reference sequence). The CDR3 length is 16 residues. The CDR3 region is CAWSVEFGALNEKLFF. The CDR3, as DNA: TGTGCCTGGAGTGTAGAATTTGGGGCTCTTAATGAAAAACTGTTTTTT.

This chain links TRBV6-5 with TRBJ1-2; a weak D match, TRBD1 (5 bases). The CDR3 extends over 13 amino acids. V was trimmed by 7 bases and J by 6 bases, leaving 15 bases between them. Germline V CDR1 and CDR2: MNHEY, SVGAGI. Written as DNA, the CDR3 is TGTGCCAGCATGGCCCGCCCAGGGAATGGCTACACCTTC. This gives the protein CASMARPGNGYTF.

The gene calls are TRBV6-4 and TRBJ2-2; perhaps TRBD2 as D (6 bases). V was cut by 7 bases and J by 3 bases, with 15 bases left in between. There are 15 residues in the CDR3. The germline gives CDR1 MRHNA, CDR2 SNTAGT. The DNA for the CDR3 is TGTGCCAGCACCCCCTTTGCGGGACACACCGGGGAGCTGTTTTTT. Its translation: CASTPFAGHTGELFF.

The rearrangement joins TRBV4-3 to TRBJ2-1, with D tentatively TRBD2 (7 bases). Germline CDR1 reads LGHNA; CDR2 reads YSLEER. The CDR3 loop spans 17 amino acids. V lost 1 base to trimming and J lost 3 bases, with 16 bases between them. The CDR3 DNA follows: TGCGCCAGCAGCCAAGCCTCCCGGGGGGCAGACTACAATGAGCAGTTCTTC. Protein sequence: CASSQASRGADYNEQFF.

The J gene is TRBJ2-1, the V gene TRBV19; D remains unclear. Germline V gene sequence: CDR1 LNHDA, CDR2 SQIVND (reference sequence). V lost 11 bases and J lost 0, with 14 bases in between. This CDR3 has 14 residues. Here the CDR3 DNA reads TGTGCCTTTCCCTTTATGAGCTCCTACAATGAGCAGTTCTTC. It specifies CAFPFMSSYNEQFF. Supplemented by reference TRBV19 and TRBJ2-1, the full variable domain reads DGGITQSPKYLFRKEGQNVTLSCEQNLNHDAMYWYRQDPGQGLRLIYYSQIVNDFQKGDIAEGYSVSREKKESFPLTVTSAQKNPTAFYLCAFPFMSSYNEQFFGPGTRLTVL.

This chain links TRBV6-6 with TRBJ1-5; 10 bases are a match to TRBD1. The CDR3 is 15 amino acids. The germline CDR1 and CDR2 sequences are MNHNY and SVGAGI (reference sequence). The trim removed 6 bases at V and 2 bases at J, leaving 4 bases unmatched. CDR3 protein: CASRDRGVGNQPQHF. The CDR3 bases are TGTGCCAGCAGGGACAGGGGGGTTGGCAATCAGCCCCAGCATTTT.

This chain links TRBV30 with TRBJ1-1, with D unclear. Trimming took off 3 bases at V and 5 bases at J, with 10 bases between the two ends. The germline V gene has CDR1 GTSNPN and CDR2 SVGIG (reference sequence). The CDR3 is made up of 12 amino acids. The CDR3 reads CAWSDGETEAFF. The DNA of the CDR3 is TGTGCCTGGAGCGACGGGGAGACTGAAGCTTTCTTT.

V and J are TRBV28 and TRBJ2-7, with TRBD1 matching over 7 bases. Losses at the gene ends were 10 bases for V and 4 bases for J; bases not matched to a gene: 10. CDR1 is MDHEN, CDR2 SYDVKM, per germline. The CDR3 runs to 13 residues. The CDR3 region is CATHDRVRYEQYF. The CDR3 DNA sequence: TGTGCCACGCACGACAGGGTTAGGTACGAGCAGTACTTC. Together with reference TRBV28 and TRBJ2-7, the CDR3 gives the full variable domain: DVKVTQSSRYLVKRTGEKVFLECVQDMDHENMFWYRQDPGLGLRLIYFSYDVKMKEKGDIPEGYSVSREKKERFSLILESASTNQTSMYLCATHDRVRYEQYFGPGTRLTVT.

The V gene is TRBV7-6, the J gene TRBJ1-2; TRBD1 might be the D (6 bases). The CDR3 covers 13 residues. Germline CDR1 is SGHVS and CDR2 is FNYEAQ. V gave up 5 bases and J gave up 8 bases, with 15 bases separating them. CDR3 amino acids: CASSQPGHEGYTF. The CDR3 DNA follows: TGTGCCAGCAGCCAACCGGGACACGAGGGCTACACCTTC.

This chain connects TRBV6-5 to TRBJ1-4; D is unclear. V was clipped by 5 bases and J by 2 bases, with 12 bases between them. Germline CDR1 is MNHEY and CDR2 is SVGAGI. The CDR3 totals 15 residues. The DNA of the CDR3 is TGTGCCAGCAGTCACCCCCCGGGGACTAATGAAAAACTGTTTTTT. Translation: CASSHPPGTNEKLFF.

The CDR3 protein is CASTDSNTEAFF. DNA for the CDR3: TGTGCCAGCACCGACTCGAACACTGAAGCTTTCTTT. The V call is TRBV7-6, the J call TRBJ1-1; no clear D gene. The CDR3 is 12 amino acids. CDR1 is SGHVS, CDR2 FNYEAQ, per germline. V lost 7 bases, J lost 1 base, and 7 bases lay in between.

Notes on this clone: No conserved phenylalanine or tryptophan is present at the end of the CDR3, so a read error is the likely explanation. The chain combines TRBV6-6 with TRBJ1-1; 7 bases agree with TRBD1. The CDR3 is 15 residues long. V dropped 5 bases and J dropped 5; count of bases not matched to a gene: 11. The germline gives CDR1 MNHNY, CDR2 SVGAGI (reference sequence). In DNA, the CDR3 is TGTGCCAGCAGTCCCCTAGACAGGGAAGCAACTGAAGCTTTCTTG. Residues: CASSPLDREATEAFL.

This chain links TRBV6-1 with TRBJ1-2, with TRBD1 matching 7 bases. Germline CDR1 reads MNHNS; CDR2 reads SASEGT. The J segment lost 5 bases and the V segment lost 10 bases, leaving 13 bases of the junction unmatched. The CDR3 sequence is 14 residues long. CDR3 coding DNA: TGTGCCACCACGGGACAGTCAAAATTTTATGGCTACACCTTC. Its translation: CATTGQSKFYGYTF.

This chain links TRBV6-1 with TRBJ1-3; unclear D gene. The V gene lost 7 bases and the J gene lost 6 bases, with 10 bases spanning the gap. CDR1 is MNHNS and CDR2 is SASEGT in the germline V gene. The CDR3 totals 12 residues. In DNA, the CDR3 is TGTGCCAGCAAAAGTAGCGTAAACACCATATATTTT. It specifies CASKSSVNTIYF.

In its sample, this clone was seen a few times. The chain couples TRBV2 to TRBJ1-5; no definite D call. Germline CDR1 reads SNHLY; CDR2 reads FYNNEI. The CDR3 runs to 13 residues. V dropped 6 bases and J dropped 3 bases, with 9 bases sitting between them. This CDR3 is CASRGGFNQPQHF. The DNA for the CDR3 is TGTGCCAGCAGGGGAGGTTTCAATCAGCCCCAGCATTTT.

The chain carries TRBV9 and TRBJ1-2; D is unresolved. V lost 2 bases to trimming and J lost 1 base, with 9 bases between them. CDR1 is SGDLS, CDR2 YYNGEE, per germline. This CDR3 comprises 14 residues. The CDR3 here is CASSVTEFNYGYTF. Here the CDR3 DNA reads TGTGCCAGCAGCGTTACAGAATTTAACTATGGCTACACCTTC. The variable domain in full, with the rest retrieved from reference TRBV9 and TRBJ1-2, is DSGVTQTPKHLITATGQRVTLRCSPRSGDLSVYWYQQSLDQGLQFLIQYYNGEERAKGNILERFSAQQFPDLHSELNLSSLELGDSALYFCASSVTEFNYGYTFGSGTRLTVV.